This is a list of T cell receptor beta chains from one sample in a study of identical twins. TCRdb fed the 5' RACE reads into MiXCR, producing one record per CDR3 protein. The table shows 750,000 to 950,000 distinct CDR3 sequences, with around an eighth occurring only once. This sample also appeared in a second study, on yellow fever vaccine responses in identical twins.

Input material: PBMCs. The receptor source for this set is a woman between 18 and 29 years old in good health. CDR3s include the opening cysteine and the closing phenylalanine or tryptophan. The D gene is left open where the match is weak. Expanded clones are given a class, and other clones once, few, many or no size at all.

abundance,v_gene,d_gene,j_gene,CDR3nt,CDR3aa
many,TRBV12-3/TRBV12-4,TRBD1,TRBJ2-5,TGTGCCAGCAGTCACGGACAGGGGCAAGAGACCCAGTACTTC,CASSHGQGQETQYF
few,TRBV14,TRBD1,TRBJ2-2,TGTGCCAGCAGCCAAGGTACCCAGGGGGCGAACACCGGGGAGCTGTTTTTT,CASSQGTQGANTGELFF
few,TRBV5-6,TRBD2,TRBJ2-6,TGTGCCAGCAGCGCAATAACCGGACTAGCCCAGGGGGGGGCCAACGTCCTGACTTTC,CASSAITGLAQGGANVLTF
NA,TRBV6-1,TRBD1,TRBJ1-2,TGTGCCAGCAGTCGGAATTCGGGACAGGGTGGCTATGGCTACACCTTC,CASSRNSGQGGYGYTF
few,TRBV7-7,NA,TRBJ2-2,TGTGCCAGCAGCCCTGCCGGGGGTGCCGGGGAGCTGTTTTTT,CASSPAGGAGELFF
NA,TRBV5-1,NA,TRBJ2-1,TGCGCCAGCAGCTTGGATCCCTATGGAAATGAGCAGTTCTTC,CASSLDPYGNEQFF
NA,TRBV28,NA,TRBJ2-2,TGTGCCAGCAGTTTAGGGGGGATCGTCGGGGAGCTGTTTTTT,CASSLGGIVGELFF
NA,TRBV20-1,TRBD1,TRBJ2-7,TGCAGTGCTAAACAGGGGGCGCGAGAGCAGTACTTC,CSAKQGAREQYF
few,TRBV4-1,NA,TRBJ2-7,TGCGCCAGCAGCCAAGAGGCGGACGGTGGGGGCTCCTACGAGCAGTACTTC,CASSQEADGGGSYEQYF
few,TRBV7-9,TRBD1,TRBJ1-2,TGTGCCAGCAGCAGTCCCGGGACAGGGCATGGCTACACCTTC,CASSSPGTGHGYTF
few,TRBV27,TRBD2,TRBJ2-7,TGTGCCAGCACCCGACTAGCGGGCGACTTCTACGAGCAGTACTTC,CASTRLAGDFYEQYF
many,TRBV18,NA,TRBJ1-1,TGTGCCAGCTCACCATTTTCAGGACAACAGCGCATGAACACTGAAGCTTTCTTT,CASSPFSGQQRMNTEAFF
few,TRBV4-1,NA,TRBJ2-3,TGCGCCAGCAGCCACTTGTTCGGGGGCAGCACAGATACGCAGTATTTT,CASSHLFGGSTDTQYF
NA,TRBV12-5,TRBD2,TRBJ2-7,TGTGCTAGTGGTTTGGTAACCTCCTGGGCACTAGCGGGGTCCTACGAGCAGTACTTC,CASGLVTSWALAGSYEQYF
NA,TRBV20-1,NA,TRBJ2-1,TGCAGTGGGGCAAAGGTCGATGAGCAGTTCTTC,CSGAKVDEQFF
once,TRBV7-3,TRBD2,TRBJ2-1,TGTGCCAGCAGCCCTGCCGCACTAGCGGGAGGTAATGAGCAGTTCTTC,CASSPAALAGGNEQFF
few,TRBV4-1,TRBD1,TRBJ2-3,TGCGCCAGCAGCCTCGACCGGGACAGACTTCCCACAGATACGCAGTATTTT,CASSLDRDRLPTDTQYF
few,TRBV28,NA,TRBJ2-5,TGTGCCAGCAGACATGCGTGGGGGCAAGAGACCCAGTACTTC,CASRHAWGQETQYF
few,TRBV10-2,NA,TRBJ1-6,TGCGCCAGCAGTGAGTGGGCCGGGTCACCCCTCCACTTT,CASSEWAGSPLHF
NA,TRBV7-9,NA,TRBJ1-1,TGTGCCAGCAGCTTATCGGCAACGACTGAAGCTTTCTTT,CASSLSATTEAFF
NA,TRBV20-1,NA,TRBJ2-3,TGCAGTGCTAGGGTCCAAAGCACAGATACGCAGTATTTT,CSARVQSTDTQYF
NA,TRBV28,NA,TRBJ2-7,TGTGCCACGGGGGGCCGAACATACTACGAGCAGTACTTC,CATGGRTYYEQYF
NA,TRBV10-3,NA,TRBJ1-1,TGTGCCATCAGTGTATATCAATCCATGAACACTGAAGCTTTCTTT,CAISVYQSMNTEAFF
few,TRBV12-3/TRBV12-4,TRBD2,TRBJ2-3,TGTGCCACAAGGGCTAGCGGGAGGGCGCTTGATACGCAGTATTTT,CATRASGRALDTQYF
NA,TRBV7-3,TRBD1,TRBJ2-1,TGTGCCAGCAGCTCACGAGGGACAGCTGATGAGCAGTTCTTC,CASSSRGTADEQFF
few,TRBV19,NA,TRBJ2-7,TGTGCCAGTAGTCCTGCCCTCAGGGACATCTCCTACGAGCAGTACTTC,CASSPALRDISYEQYF
few,TRBV12-5,NA,TRBJ2-3,TGTGCTAGTGGTATCACAGATACGCAGTATTTT,CASGITDTQYF
NA,TRBV10-3,NA,TRBJ1-5,TGTGCCATCAGTGAGCGCCAGGGCGTAAATCAGCCCCAGCATTTT,CAISERQGVNQPQHF
NA,TRBV28,NA,TRBJ2-2,TGTGCCAGCAGCAATAGGTTTAAGAACACCGGGGAGCTGTTTTTT,CASSNRFKNTGELFF
few,TRBV7-8,NA,TRBJ2-5,TGTGCCAGCAGCTTAGACAGGGTGTGGAGACCAGAGACCCAGTACTTC,CASSLDRVWRPETQYF
NA,TRBV4-1,TRBD2,TRBJ2-3,TGCGCCAGCAGCCAAGAGGGACTAGCTATCACAGATACGCAGTATTTT,CASSQEGLAITDTQYF
many,TRBV12-3/TRBV12-4,TRBD2,TRBJ2-3,TGTGCCAGCAACCTTAGCGGGAGGGCCAGGGATACGCAGTATTTT,CASNLSGRARDTQYF
few,TRBV11-2,NA,TRBJ2-5,TGTGCCAGCAGCTCGCCCGGGACCCAGTACTTC,CASSSPGTQYF
many,TRBV28,TRBD1,TRBJ1-6,TGTGCCAGCAAAATGGGACAGGTTGTGAATTCACCCCTCCACTTT,CASKMGQVVNSPLHF
NA,TRBV2,NA,TRBJ2-3,TGTGCCAGCACGACAGATACGCAGTATTTT,CASTTDTQYF
NA,TRBV29-1,NA,TRBJ2-7,TGCAGCTCCGTTGAGCAGTACTTC,CSSVEQYF
NA,TRBV2,NA,TRBJ2-7,TGTGCCAGCAGTGAGGGAATAACCTACGAGCAGTACTTC,CASSEGITYEQYF
few,TRBV28,NA,TRBJ2-3,TGTGCCAGCAGTTTTGGGTCCGCACCGGCCCCCCTGGGCACAGATACGCAGTATTTT,CASSFGSAPAPLGTDTQYF
many,TRBV24-1,NA,TRBJ2-4,TGCGCCACCAGTGCAGGGCTCGCCAAAAACATTCAGTACTTC,CATSAGLAKNIQYF
NA,TRBV5-1,TRBD2,TRBJ2-5,TGCGCCAGCAGCTACGGGACTAGCGGGAGGCTATCGGAGACCCAGTACTTC,CASSYGTSGRLSETQYF
few,TRBV7-3,TRBD2,TRBJ2-1,TGTGCCAGCAGCTTAAGGGAGCGGGAGAGGGATGAGCAGTTCTTC,CASSLRERERDEQFF
NA,TRBV5-6,NA,TRBJ1-1,TGTGCCAGCAGCTTGGGAACAGTCGAAGCTTTCTTT,CASSLGTVEAFF
few,TRBV6-1,NA,TRBJ2-2,TGTGCCAGCAGTGAAACGGGTAGGGACCTGCGGCCCACCGGGGAGCTGTTTTTT,CASSETGRDLRPTGELFF
many,TRBV21-1,NA,TRBJ2-1,TGTGCCAGCAGCAGGGCCGTTGCGGACAGGGATAGTGAGCAGTTCTTC,CASSRAVADRDSEQFF
few,TRBV15,TRBD1,TRBJ1-6,TGTGCCACCAGCAGAGGACAGGGGTGGGATTCACCCCTCCACTTT,CATSRGQGWDSPLHF
many,TRBV12-3/TRBV12-4,NA,TRBJ2-1,TGTGCCAGCAGTTTAGCGGGGGGGGCAAATGAGCAGTTCTTC,CASSLAGGANEQFF
NA,TRBV28,NA,TRBJ1-4,TGTGCCAGCAGTTCCGGGACGACAAGTGAAAAACTGTTTTTT,CASSSGTTSEKLFF
NA,TRBV9,NA,TRBJ2-7,TGTGCCAGCAGCGCCTTTTTGTTTTCGGGCGAGCAGTACTTC,CASSAFLFSGEQYF